The present TCR beta chain was sequenced within a study of technical replicates of blood from four donors. Only in-frame clones appear in the TCRdb table, and some are missing; sequencing was by immunoSEQ multiplex PCR. The sample has some 82,000 clones; 94% are singletons. The CDR3 sequence is 13 residues long. Trimming took off 2 bases at V and 7 bases at J, with 8 bases between the two ends. Looked up from germline, CDR1 is SGHTA and CDR2 is FQGTGA. The receptor's source is a human donor in good health. The sequenced material came from T cells isolated from PBMCs. The chain combines TRBV7-3 with TRBJ2-2, with D perhaps matching TRBD2 (5 bases). The CDR3: CASSLAGDGELFF. CDR3 bases: TGTGCCAGCAGCTTAGCCGGGGACGGGGAGCTGTTTTTT.